A single sample is the source of the 31 T cell receptor beta chains below, sequenced in a study of T-cell memory formation after mild COVID-19. TCRdb reanalysed the 5' RACE reads using MiXCR and keeps one entry per CDR3 protein. The table shows 450,000 or so distinct CDR3 sequences, with approximately 25% occurring only once. The sequencing input was PBMCs or a T cell subset sorted from them (not recorded which). The source of these receptors is an adult woman who had mild COVID-19 (a few samples of this study predate the infection). Cell type and time point are not known.

This clonotype was recorded once. The V gene is TRBV7-3, the J gene TRBJ1-1; no firm D call. Per germline, CDR1 SGHTA and CDR2 FQGTGA. V lost 6 bases to trimming and J lost 0 bases, with 8 bases between them. CDR3 length: 13 amino acids. Here the CDR3 reads CASSLMLNTEAFF. CDR3 coding DNA: TGTGCCAGCAGTCTAATGTTGAACACTGAAGCTTTCTTT.

This clonotype appeared a few times. The chain carries TRBV6-1 and TRBJ2-5; D is possibly TRBD1 or TRBD2 (5 bases each). The CDR3 runs 12 residues. Trimming stripped 10 bases from V and 2 bases from J, with 11 bases between. Germline assignment: CDR1 MNHNS and CDR2 SASEGT. The CDR3 nucleotides read TGTGCCACCGCCGGGGCGCAAGAGACCCAGTACTTC. Protein: CATAGAQETQYF.

The chain is built from TRBV19 and TRBJ2-3; 11 nucleotides match TRBD2. The ends lost 10 bases at V and 2 bases at J; junction bases unmatched: 8. Per germline, CDR1 LNHDA and CDR2 SQIVND (reference sequence). The CDR3 is 15 residues long. CDR3 nucleotide sequence: TGTGCCACTAGCAGACTAGCGGGATTCACAGATACGCAGTATTTT. Amino acid sequence: CATSRLAGFTDTQYF. The full variable domain, with the rest looked up from reference TRBV19 and TRBJ2-3, is DGGITQSPKYLFRKEGQNVTLSCEQNLNHDAMYWYRQDPGQGLRLIYYSQIVNDFQKGDIAEGYSVSREKKESFPLTVTSAQKNPTAFYLCATSRLAGFTDTQYFGPGTRLTVL.

The V and J genes are TRBV6-6 and TRBJ2-2, with 8 positions matching TRBD2. Germline trimming cut 1 base from V and 0 bases from J; bases unmatched to any gene: 1. The CDR3 totals 16 residues. Looked up from germline, CDR1 is MNHNY and CDR2 is SVGAGI (reference sequence). CDR3 loop: CASSYFGGANTGELFF. CDR3 nucleotides: TGTGCCAGCAGTTACTTCGGGGGGGCGAACACCGGGGAGCTGTTTTTT.

The rearrangement links TRBV4-2 to TRBJ2-1; 14 bases match TRBD2. This CDR3 comprises 16 residues. Germline-derived CDR1 and CDR2 are LGHNA and YNFKEQ. Trimming removed 4 bases from V and 5 bases from J; junction bases left unmatched: 4. The DNA for the CDR3 is TGTGCCAGCAGCCCGGGACTAGCGGGAGACAACAATGAGCAGTTCTTC. Translation: CASSPGLAGDNNEQFF.

The chain employs TRBV7-9 and TRBJ2-7; the D gene is possibly TRBD1 (6 bases). Germline V gene data show CDR1 as SEHNR and CDR2 as FQNEAQ (reference sequence). V was trimmed by 10 bases and J by 2 bases, leaving 21 bases between them. The CDR3 has 15 residues. The CDR3: CATAGDATPAYEQYF. The CDR3 nucleotides are TGTGCCACAGCAGGGGACGCCACCCCTGCCTACGAGCAGTACTTC.

The count of this clonotype is one. The rearrangement joins TRBV5-1 to TRBJ1-1, with 10 bases matching TRBD1. The CDR3 sequence is 15 residues long. V was clipped by 0 bases and J by 11 bases; unmatched bases: 10. CDR1 and CDR2 (germline): SGHRS, YFSETQ. CDR3 protein: CASSLAYRQGASAFF. The DNA for the CDR3 is TGCGCCAGCAGCTTGGCCTATCGACAGGGGGCGTCCGCTTTCTTT.

The chain carries TRBV14 and TRBJ2-5; D is possibly TRBD1 (6 bases). V lost 0 bases to trimming and J lost 1 base, with 9 bases between them. Germline V gives CDR1 SGHDN, CDR2 FVKESK. The CDR3 spans 15 residues. The CDR3 loop reads CASSQEWDIQETQYF. The CDR3 region has the DNA TGTGCCAGCAGCCAAGAATGGGACATCCAAGAGACCCAGTACTTC.

The chain uses TRBV12-3 or TRBV12-4 and TRBJ2-1; TRBD1 matches at 10 bases. CDR3 length: 15 amino acids. The V and J ends lost 0 bases and 9 bases, in that order; junction bases with no gene match: 5. CDR3 sequence (DNA): TGTGCCAGCAGTTTAGCCGGACAGGGGGAGAGTGAGCAGTTCTTC. The encoded protein is CASSLAGQGESEQFF.

The chain combines TRBV9 with TRBJ2-7, with 7 bases that match TRBD2. CDR3 length: 15 residues. Losses at the gene ends were 0 bases for V and 4 bases for J; bases not matched to a gene: 7. Germline V CDR1 and CDR2: SGDLS, YYNGEE. The CDR3 DNA sequence: TGTGCCAGCAGCGTAGGGGAGGGGCCCCTTTACGAGCAGTACTTC. Protein sequence: CASSVGEGPLYEQYF. The complete variable domain, with remaining parts taken from reference TRBV9 and TRBJ2-7, reads DSGVTQTPKHLITATGQRVTLRCSPRSGDLSVYWYQQSLDQGLQFLIQYYNGEERAKGNILERFSAQQFPDLHSELNLSSLELGDSALYFCASSVGEGPLYEQYFGPGTRLTVT.

The rearrangement links TRBV12-3 or TRBV12-4 to TRBJ2-2; the D gene is possibly TRBD1 (5 bases). The CDR3 sequence is 15 residues long. The germline V and J ends were trimmed by 3 bases and 3 bases, with 11 bases remaining between them. The chain's CDR3 is CASSFTGADTGELFF. In DNA, the CDR3 is TGTGCCAGCAGTTTTACTGGGGCGGACACCGGGGAGCTGTTTTTT.

This clonotype showed up just a few times. The chain carries TRBV5-1 and TRBJ1-2; 7 bases are shared with TRBD1. Germline assignment: CDR1 SGHRS and CDR2 YFSETQ. The CDR3 covers 13 residues. V trimming: 2 bases; J trimming: 8 bases; junction bases outside the gene matches: 6. The CDR3 DNA reads as TGCGCCAGCAGCTTCTACGGACAGGACGGCTACACCTTC. It is translated as CASSFYGQDGYTF.

V and J are TRBV12-3 or TRBV12-4 and TRBJ2-7; 11 nucleotides agree with TRBD1. The V and J ends lost 6 bases and 7 bases, in that order; junction bases with no gene match: 14. This CDR3 has 16 amino acids. CDR3 coding DNA: TGTGCCAGCAGGGGTACCGGGACAGGGGGGATAGGGGAGCAGTACTTC. It encodes CASRGTGTGGIGEQYF.

The chain links TRBV7-2 to TRBJ1-1; D is undetermined. Germline values: CDR1 SGHTA, CDR2 FQGNSA. The CDR3 loop spans 16 amino acids. V was shortened by 1 base and J by 1 base, with 13 bases between the two germline ends. This CDR3 is CASSLGYWGWNTEAFF. CDR3 nucleotides: TGTGCCAGCAGCTTAGGGTACTGGGGATGGAACACTGAAGCTTTCTTT.

This clonotype was seen more than once but under ten times. The chain joins TRBV6-6 to TRBJ2-2; 8 bases are a match to TRBD2. Trimming took 6 bases from V and 7 from J; bases not matched to a gene: 7. CDR1 is MNHNY and CDR2 is SVGAGI in the germline V gene (reference sequence). The CDR3 has 14 amino acids. CDR3 residues: CASSLGGGYGELFF. The CDR3 DNA reads as TGTGCCAGCAGCTTGGGCGGGGGGTACGGGGAGCTGTTTTTT.

This CDR3 is CSAGRRGTGSYEQYF. In DNA, the CDR3 is TGCAGTGCCGGTCGACGAGGGACGGGCTCCTACGAGCAGTACTTC. The chain carries TRBV20-1 and TRBJ2-7, with D perhaps being TRBD1 or TRBD2 (5 bases each). Germline V CDR1 and CDR2: DFQATT, SNEGSKA (reference sequence). Trimming cost V 6 bases and J 0 bases, with 18 bases left between them. This CDR3 region has 15 residues.

This clonotype was recorded a few times. The rearrangement links TRBV4-1 to TRBJ1-1; possible D gene TRBD1, 6 bases. Germline-derived CDR1 and CDR2 are MGHRA and YSYEKL. This CDR3 has 18 amino acids. The V end was cut by 4 bases, the J end by 0 bases, with 21 bases between. The chain's CDR3 is CASSLRQVMPGMNTEAFF. For the CDR3, the DNA is TGCGCCAGCAGCCTCCGACAGGTAATGCCGGGGATGAACACTGAAGCTTTCTTT.

In its sample, this clonotype was seen a few times. V and J are TRBV15 and TRBJ2-7, with 7 positions matching TRBD1. This CDR3 contains 14 residues. Trimming cost V 6 bases and J 2 bases; bases outside gene matches: 7. Germline CDR1 reads LNHNV; CDR2 reads YYDKDF (reference sequence). This CDR3 is CATRSPGQTYEQYF. The CDR3, as DNA: TGTGCCACCAGATCCCCGGGACAGACCTACGAGCAGTACTTC.

V and J are TRBV14 and TRBJ2-5, with 10 bases fitting TRBD2. With 5 bases clipped from V and 1 base from J, the junction kept 1 base outside the gene matches. Germline V gene lookup returns CDR1 SGHDN and CDR2 FVKESK. This CDR3 region has 14 residues. The CDR3 spells CASSERGGQETQYF. The CDR3 DNA is TGTGCCAGCAGCGAGCGGGGGGGCCAAGAGACCCAGTACTTC.

The J gene is TRBJ1-1, the V gene TRBV12-3 or TRBV12-4; 8 bases align to TRBD1. The CDR3 extends over 15 amino acids. The J segment lost 7 bases and the V segment lost 8 bases, leaving 15 bases of the junction unmatched. CDR3 protein: CASGQGADFGGEAFF. As DNA, the CDR3 is TGTGCCAGCGGGCAGGGGGCCGATTTTGGGGGTGAAGCTTTCTTT.

The table lists this clonotype with a few counts. CDR3 sequence: CASRGLPGQGGVDTQYF. CDR3 DNA: TGTGCCAGCAGAGGCTTACCGGGACAGGGGGGGGTAGATACGCAGTATTTT. This chain connects TRBV12-3 or TRBV12-4 to TRBJ2-3; 11 positions match TRBD1. This CDR3 region has 17 residues. Trimming removed 6 bases from V and 5 bases from J; junction bases left unmatched: 13.

The chain has TRBV7-2 and TRBJ2-7, with TRBD1 matching over 7 bases. The CDR3 covers 14 residues. The J segment lost 2 bases and the V segment lost 5 bases, leaving 6 bases of the junction unmatched. Germline V gives CDR1 SGHTA, CDR2 FQGNSA. This CDR3 reads CASSLGQSTYEQYF. The CDR3 DNA reads TGTGCCAGCAGCCTGGGACAGTCCACCTACGAGCAGTACTTC.

With regard to this clonotype: At one end, the junction sequence differs from germline, possibly due to a read error. The chain carries TRBV7-7 and TRBJ2-3; D is ambiguous. The CDR3 runs 14 residues. Germline loops: CDR1 SSHAT, CDR2 FNYEAQ (reference sequence). CDR3 coding DNA: TGTGCTAGCAGCTCGACCGCCCGGCCGGATACGCAGTATTTT. Translation: CASSSTARPDTQYF.

V is TRBV20-1 and J is TRBJ1-2, with a possible D match to TRBD1 (5 bases). Per the germline V gene, CDR1 is DFQATT and CDR2 is SNEGSKA (reference sequence). The CDR3 covers 12 residues. In nucleotides, the CDR3 is TGCAGCGATGACAGCCTTAACTATGGCTACACCTTC. It yields the protein CSDDSLNYGYTF.

This clonotype showed up just a few times. CDR3 in amino acids: CASSSEYAAGRETQYF. In nucleotides, the CDR3 is TGTGCCAGCAGCTCTGAATATGCGGCGGGGCGAGAGACCCAGTACTTC. The V gene is TRBV5-6, the J gene TRBJ2-5; tentative D call: TRBD2 (6 bases). Germline CDR1 reads SGHDT; CDR2 reads YYEEEE. The CDR3 is made up of 16 amino acids. Trimming removed 3 bases from V and 4 bases from J, with 19 bases in between.

This clonotype has just a few counts. The J gene is TRBJ1-3, the V gene TRBV20-1, with D possibly matching TRBD1 (6 bases). The CDR3 loop spans 14 amino acids. V was cut by 3 bases and J by 4 bases, with 13 bases left in between. CDR1 DFQATT and CDR2 SNEGSKA come from the germline V gene (reference sequence). CDR3 DNA sequence: TGCAGTGCTAGGGGGACAACCGTGGGAAACACCATATATTTT. It encodes CSARGTTVGNTIYF.

This clonotype was observed a handful of times. The genes are TRBV19 and TRBJ2-1; D gene ambiguous. Trimming cost V 5 bases and J 5 bases, with 16 bases left between them. This CDR3 has 15 amino acids. CDR1 and CDR2 from the germline V gene are LNHDA and SQIVND (reference sequence). The CDR3 DNA is TGTGCCAGTAGTGCCCGGATGGGCAGCCACAATGAGCAGTTCTTC. This encodes CASSARMGSHNEQFF.

This clonotype was picked up a small number of times. J is TRBJ1-4 and V is TRBV5-4; TRBD1 is a possible D gene (5 bases). This CDR3 contains 15 residues. V was clipped by 4 bases and J by 4 bases, with 14 bases between them. The germline V gene encodes CDR1 SGHNT and CDR2 YYREEE (reference sequence). In nucleotides, the CDR3 is TGTGCCAGCAGCCGCCGGGGCCAGGTTAATGAAAAACTGTTTTTT. Residues: CASSRRGQVNEKLFF.

The chain employs TRBV6-2 or TRBV6-3 and TRBJ1-1; no clear D. The CDR3 spans 14 residues. Trimming shortened V by 8 bases and J by 5 bases, and 18 bases separated the two germline ends. Germline CDR1 and CDR2: MNHEY and SVGEGT. CDR3 in DNA: TGTGCCAGCGACCTCGGGGATGCACGGACTGAAGCTTTCTTT. Translation: CASDLGDARTEAFF.

The gene calls are TRBV6-5 and TRBJ2-1; D may be TRBD1 or TRBD2 (6 bases each). This CDR3 region has 15 residues. V lost 4 bases and J lost 9, with 19 bases in between. In germline, CDR1 is MNHEY, CDR2 SVGAGI. CDR3 in DNA: TGTGCCAGCAGTTCGGGGGACCTTAAGGGGGGTGAGCAGTTCTTC. Protein product: CASSSGDLKGGEQFF.

The rearrangement links TRBV20-1 to TRBJ2-5; 7 nucleotides align to TRBD2. Per the germline V gene, CDR1 is DFQATT and CDR2 is SNEGSKA (reference sequence). CDR3 size: 12 residues. Trimming cost V 4 bases and J 5 bases; bases outside gene matches: 4. This CDR3 is CSAKRGGETQYF. Written as DNA, the CDR3 is TGCAGTGCTAAAAGGGGAGGGGAGACCCAGTACTTC.